This paragraph covers one TCR beta chain sequence. This entry is derived from a study of T-cell reconstitution after alpha-beta-depleted transplantation in children. Preparing the TCRbeta library involved the use of unique molecular identifiers. TCRdb reprocessed the PCR reads via MiXCR and lists one record per CDR3 protein. The repertoire holds about 540,000 distinct CDR3 sequences, with around 20% as singletons. The germline V and J ends were trimmed by 5 bases and 4 bases, with 8 bases remaining between them. The CDR3 runs 11 residues. Germline V gene sequence: CDR1 SQVTM, CDR2 ANQGSEA. This TCR was sampled from a human donor who donated a stem cell graft to a child with acute lymphoblastic leukemia. Sequenced material: PBMCs from the stem cell graft donor, taken from the stem cell graft. V usage is TRBV29-1 and J usage is TRBJ1-2; a weak D match, TRBD1 (5 bases). DNA for the CDR3: TGCAGCGTTTCAGGGACCTATGGCTACACCTTC. This codes for CSVSGTYGYTF.